Below, 19 T cell receptor beta chains from the same sample are listed, as sequenced in a study of T cell responses to AZD1222 COVID-19 vaccine. Assay used: immunoSEQ multiplex PCR; TCRdb lists only in-frame clones, some missing. Of tens of thousands of clones in the sample, approximately 90% were seen once. The material sequenced was peripheral blood, taken 28 days after the second AZD1222 dose. Receptors originate from an adult who received the AZD1222 COVID-19 vaccine.

This clone was found once. The chain's CDR3 is CASSSGSAGNTIYF. As DNA, the CDR3 is TGTGCCAGCTCCAGTGGGTCCGCTGGAAACACCATATATTTT. The rearrangement uses TRBV18 and TRBJ1-3; D not resolved. V was shortened by 6 bases and J by 2 bases, with 11 bases between the two germline ends. From germline, CDR1 is KGHSH and CDR2 LQKENI. This CDR3 contains 14 residues.

The J gene is TRBJ1-4, the V gene TRBV18, with D possibly matching TRBD1 (5 bases). The germline V gene encodes CDR1 KGHSH and CDR2 LQKENI. The CDR3 runs to 15 residues. V was cut by 0 bases and J by 7 bases, with 12 bases left in between. This CDR3 is CASSPPRGAGEKLFF. CDR3 DNA: TGTGCCAGCTCACCACCGAGGGGCGCGGGTGAAAAACTGTTTTTT.

With regard to this clone: The sample has other DNA sequences that encode this CDR3 too. The chain couples TRBV5-1 to TRBJ1-2; D gene unclear. From germline, CDR1 is SGHRS and CDR2 YFSETQ. The CDR3 sequence is 13 residues long. V lost 4 bases, J lost 1 base, and 8 bases lay in between. The CDR3 sequence: CASSVRDNYGYTF. CDR3 sequence (DNA): TGCGCCAGCAGCGTGAGGGATAACTATGGCTACACCTTC. The whole variable domain, filled in from reference TRBV5-1 and TRBJ1-2, reads KAGVTQTPRYLIKTRGQQVTLSCSPISGHRSVSWYQQTPGQGLQFLFEYFSETQRNKGNFPGRFSGRQFSNSRSEMNVSTLELGDSALYLCASSVRDNYGYTFGSGTRLTVV.

Comments on this clone: The identical CDR3 is also encoded by other nucleotide sequences in the sample. The V gene is TRBV12-3 or TRBV12-4, the J gene TRBJ1-5; D is perhaps TRBD1 (5 bases). There are 12 residues in the CDR3. The germline V and J ends were trimmed by 3 bases and 5 bases, with 5 bases remaining between them. As DNA, the CDR3 is TGTGCCAGCAGTTTGGGGGATCAGCCCCAGCATTTT. As protein: CASSLGDQPQHF.

The V call is TRBV24-1, the J call TRBJ2-1; no clear D. The CDR3 is 14 amino acids. V lost 5 bases, J lost 7 bases, and 14 bases lay in between. The V gene's germline CDR1 is KGHDR and CDR2 SFDVKD. The CDR3 protein is CATSGSQERNEQFF. The CDR3 DNA follows: TGTGCCACCAGTGGGAGCCAAGAGAGGAATGAGCAGTTCTTC.

The chain has TRBV5-4 and TRBJ1-6; 9 bases match TRBD1. The J segment lost 10 bases and the V segment lost 4 bases, leaving 9 bases of the junction unmatched. Germline lookup yields CDR1 SGHNT and CDR2 YYREEE (reference sequence). This CDR3 is built from 15 residues. CDR3 sequence (DNA): TGTGCCAGCAGCGACCCCGGACAGGGGTACTCACCCCTCCACTTT. The encoded protein is CASSDPGQGYSPLHF.

This clone was counted a few times. The J gene is TRBJ1-2, the V gene TRBV19; a possible D gene is TRBD1 (6 bases). The CDR3 contains 13 residues. The V end lost 8 bases, the J end lost 4 bases, and 14 bases lay between the germline ends. Germline V gene data show CDR1 as LNHDA and CDR2 as SQIVND (reference sequence). The CDR3 spells CASHLGGVYGYTF. Here the CDR3 DNA reads TGTGCCAGTCATTTAGGGGGAGTCTATGGCTACACCTTC.

The V gene is TRBV18, the J gene TRBJ1-3; 8 bases match TRBD1. The germline gives CDR1 KGHSH, CDR2 LQKENI. The CDR3 is 19 amino acids. The V gene end was trimmed by 2 bases and the J gene end by 0 bases; junction bases not matched to a gene: 12. The CDR3 loop reads CASSPLAGGNIHSGNTIYF. DNA for the CDR3: TGTGCCAGCTCACCATTGGCAGGGGGCAATATCCACTCTGGAAACACCATATATTTT.

This rearrangement joins TRBV19 to TRBJ2-2, with 12 nucleotides matching TRBD2. From germline, CDR1 is LNHDA and CDR2 SQIVND (reference sequence). The CDR3 covers 15 residues. J lost 7 bases, V lost 9 bases, and 9 bases had no gene match. The CDR3 is CASIRLAGDIGELFF. The CDR3 DNA reads as TGTGCCAGCATCAGACTAGCGGGAGATATCGGGGAGCTGTTTTTT.

The genes are TRBV3-1 (or the pseudogene TRBV3-2) and TRBJ1-5, with unresolved D. The V end was cut by 4 bases, the J end by 0 bases, with 4 bases between. The CDR3 is 13 residues long. Germline V gives CDR1 LGHDT, CDR2 YNNKEL (reference sequence). The CDR3 nucleotides read TGTGCCAGCAGCCGTGGTAGCAATCAGCCCCAGCATTTT. It yields the protein CASSRGSNQPQHF.

The J gene is TRBJ2-5, the V gene TRBV7-9; 8 nucleotides match TRBD1. V lost 1 base and J lost 5; bases outside the gene matches: 3. CDR1 SEHNR and CDR2 FQNEAQ come from the germline V gene (reference sequence). The CDR3 is made up of 14 amino acids. The CDR3 DNA follows: TGTGCCAGCAGCTTAGGGACAGGGATGGAGACCCAGTACTTC. Its protein product is CASSLGTGMETQYF.

This clone has just a few counts. This rearrangement joins TRBV7-8 to TRBJ1-2; D may be TRBD1 (6 bases). Trimming removed 0 bases at V and 2 bases at J, with 7 bases between. CDR3 length: 14 amino acids. CDR1 is SGHVS, CDR2 FQNEAQ, per germline. As DNA, the CDR3 is TGTGCCAGCAGCTTAGCCGGACAGAACTATGGCTACACCTTC. It specifies CASSLAGQNYGYTF.

The gene calls are TRBV4-1 and TRBJ2-7, with 9 bases identical to TRBD2. Looked up from germline, CDR1 is MGHRA and CDR2 is YSYEKL. CDR3 size: 16 residues. With 5 bases clipped from V and 2 bases from J, the junction kept 10 bases outside the gene matches. The CDR3 loop reads CASSKVGASGTYEQYF. CDR3 DNA sequence: TGCGCCAGCAGCAAGGTGGGGGCTAGCGGGACCTACGAGCAGTACTTC.

The rearrangement links TRBV6-2 or TRBV6-3 to TRBJ1-5; 7 bases are shared with TRBD1. The CDR3 has 17 residues. The trim removed 2 bases at V and 1 base at J, leaving 8 bases unmatched. Per the germline V gene, CDR1 is MNHEY and CDR2 is SVGEGT. The CDR3 loop reads CASSYPTGHGSNQPQHF. The CDR3 DNA reads TGTGCCAGCAGTTACCCGACAGGGCATGGGAGCAATCAGCCCCAGCATTTT.

This chain uses TRBV18 with TRBJ1-1; no reliable D call. From germline, CDR1 is KGHSH and CDR2 LQKENI. This CDR3 region has 15 residues. Trimming pared 8 bases from V and 1 base from J, leaving 17 bases between. CDR3 DNA sequence: TGTGCCAGCACAAAGGCTAACCGGGAGAACACTGAAGCTTTCTTT. Translating gives CASTKANRENTEAFF.

The chain recombines TRBV11-3 with TRBJ2-1; 11 bases align to TRBD2. In germline, CDR1 is SGHNT, CDR2 YENEEA. This CDR3 spans 16 amino acids. The V gene end was trimmed by 4 bases and the J gene end by 3 bases; junction bases not matched to a gene: 5. CDR3 protein: CASSSSGLADYNEQFF. The CDR3 DNA sequence: TGTGCCAGCAGCTCGTCGGGACTAGCGGACTACAATGAGCAGTTCTTC.

The chain couples TRBV19 to TRBJ2-5; 7 bases are a match to TRBD2. CDR3 length equals 17 residues. With 1 base clipped from V and 4 bases from J, the junction kept 12 bases outside the gene matches. Germline V gene sequence: CDR1 LNHDA, CDR2 SQIVND (reference sequence). CDR3 bases: TGTGCCAGTAGTATAGGACGGGACGGGAGGTCATCAGAGACCCAGTACTTC. This sequence encodes CASSIGRDGRSSETQYF.

V is TRBV7-9 and J is TRBJ2-7; TRBD1 agrees at 9 bases. The CDR3 is made up of 15 amino acids. Germline V lookup: CDR1 SEHNR, CDR2 FQNEAQ (reference sequence). The trim removed 1 base at V and 6 bases at J, leaving 7 bases unmatched. The CDR3 protein is CASSLDGTGRREQYF. CDR3 sequence (DNA): TGTGCCAGCAGCTTAGACGGGACAGGGCGGCGCGAGCAGTACTTC.

The V and J genes are TRBV6-5 and TRBJ1-1; D unclear. This CDR3 is built from 13 residues. Germline CDR1 reads MNHEY; CDR2 reads SVGAGI. The germline V and J ends were trimmed by 1 base and 1 base, with 4 bases remaining between them. The CDR3 DNA sequence: TGTGCCAGCAGTTACTGGGGGAACACTGAAGCTTTCTTT. It specifies CASSYWGNTEAFF.